This T cell receptor beta chain originates from a study of cytomegalovirus exposure and HLA in healthy donors. Study in general: Earlier sequencing of 200 million or so T cells yielded around 120 million unique TCR beta sequences. General study points: Later analysis showed TCR association rates varying by HLA locus, highest for DRB1 and lowest for HLA-C.

Comment on this clone: Its antigen remains unidentified.

Primers for the PCR totalled 60 Vbeta and 13 Jbeta. TCRdb's copy holds only in-frame clones and misses some; the assay was immunoSEQ multiplex PCR. The sample lists around 100,000 clones, roughly 75% seen once, with less than 8% in the top ten. Germline V gives CDR1 MNHNS, CDR2 SASEGT. This CDR3 region has 15 residues. The J gene is TRBJ2-5, the V gene TRBV6-1; TRBD1 agrees at 9 bases. The J call may be mistaken, given a closer DNA end match to TRBJ2-7. Sequencing was done on a sample of PBMCs. The TCR comes from a man in his thirties or forties in good health and CMV-seronegative. The CDR3 DNA is TGTGCCAGCAGTGCAATCGGGACAGGGTGGTACGAGCAGTACTTC. This encodes CASSAIGTGWYEQYF.